This T cell receptor (beta chain) was identified in a study of cytomegalovirus exposure and HLA in healthy donors. For the study at large: Researchers found that approximately 77% of about 400 genotyped donors fell within the Caucasian-associated ancestry cluster. Overall study findings and caveats: It was assumed in the presence/absence analyses that sequencing depth was roughly uniform across donors.

This CDR3 contains 15 residues. Germline CDR1 and CDR2: SGHVS and FNYEAQ. The V end was cut by 2 bases, the J end by 7 bases, with 15 bases between. To note about this clone: The target antigen is unknown.

The PCR employed 60 Vbeta primers together with 13 Jbeta primers. Sequencing was performed with immunoSEQ multiplex PCR; in TCRdb, only in-frame clones are kept and a portion is missing. The profile shows some 120,000 clones, around 8.5% of them singletons. The sample taken for sequencing was PBMCs. The sequence derives from a man in his forties or fifties in good health and CMV-seronegative. This sequence joins TRBV7-6 and TRBJ2-1; tentative D call: TRBD2 (6 bases). CDR3 in DNA: TGTGCCAGCAGCTTACTAGCGCGGATGTGGAATGAGCAGTTCTTC. Protein sequence: CASSLLARMWNEQFF.